This T cell receptor (beta chain) was sequenced for a study of tumor-infiltrating lymphocytes in localized non-small cell lung cancer (dated by TCRdb to the early 2020s). Notes on the research overall: Several histologies were represented in the cohort, which also included both smokers and never-smokers as well as patients whose samples were collected after neoadjuvant chemotherapy. The overall ICON cohort comprised 150 surgical patients with localized non-small cell lung cancer whose tumors were resected. Each patient provided resected tumor tissue plus uninvolved lung tissue from the same patient, with the uninvolved lung tissue described as non-adjacent to the tumor. For under 60 patients, immunoSEQ T-cell fraction was compared between paired tumor and uninvolved lung. Flow cytometry, multiplex immunofluorescence, RNA-seq, exome sequencing and proteomics were applied to the same patients as TCR sequencing, which was one of several integrated assays.

The immunoSEQ assay used for TCR sequencing gave the T-cell fraction in both tumor and uninvolved lung tissue. Concerning the study's data processing: In the survival analysis, patients were divided into a high T-cell fraction group (upper tertile) and a low T-cell fraction group (lower two tertiles), and the two groups were compared using a log-rank test. A signed-rank test was used to test differences in T-cell fraction between paired tumor and uninvolved lung samples. This immuneACCESS table, as held by TCRdb, lists in-frame sequences with V and J called but not all clones. Of the missing ones, under half trace to an unresolved V gene in checked studies; the others have no known cause. That table is the source of V, J and clone size, and D and trimming were worked out from the DNA. Recorded for this sample are approximately 14,000 clones; 75% to 85% of them occurred a single time. Under 3% of the sample is held by the ten biggest clonotypes.

As regards this clone: Its specific antigen is unknown. No qualities accompany the bases; no much larger clone lies one base away.

Study-wide conclusions, independent of this receptor: Higher T cell infiltration in tumors than in uninvolved lung tissue was supported by TCRbeta sequencing, consistent with immunofluorescence CD3 counts. Because assay coverage varied across patients depending on available tissue quantity, TCR sequencing was performed for only a subset of the cohort. Because different pieces of the same tissue were used for different assays, technical variation could not be separated from intratumor heterogeneity. Tumor T-cell fraction from TCR sequencing was not associated with recurrence-free survival (p = 0.61). The TCR-derived T-cell fraction showed no difference between the flow cytometry-defined immunotypes IM1 (good prognosis) and IM2 (poor prognosis).

ICON enrollment began in 2016, and the last patient was enrolled in September 2018. Fresh tumor and matched uninvolved tissue for in-depth immune analyses, including TCR sequencing, were collected from a subcohort of about 80 patients. No cell sorting was done, and TCR sequencing was instead run on DNA isolated from bulk tissue. The TCR was taken from a human donor with non-small cell lung cancer. Sequenced input: lung tumor tissue.

DNA sequence: TGTGCCAGCTCACCAAGGAGGGATAACTATGGCTACACCTTC. Protein translation: CASSPRRDNYGYTF. The chain uses TRBV18 and TRBJ1-2, with an unclear D gene assignment. V is pared back by 2 bases and J by 1 base, with 8 bases lying between the germline termini. Reading from cysteine to phenylalanine, the CDR3 counts 14 amino acids. The CDR3 DNA has 42 bases and is translated from base 1. CDR1 KGHSH and CDR2 LQKENI were looked up in the germline V gene.